Each of the 3 T cell receptor beta chains below was sequenced from the same sample in a study of blood T cell repertoires in COVID-19. Repertoires were generated with immunoSEQ multiplex PCR, while TCRdb's copy carries only in-frame clones and drops some. Of about 100,000 clones listed, about 90% are singletons. The specimen sequenced was peripheral blood. The receptors were sampled from a man younger than 35 with acute or convalescent COVID-19.

The chain employs TRBV3-1 (or the pseudogene TRBV3-2) and TRBJ2-2; the D is unclear. Germline CDR1 LGHDT, CDR2 YNNKEL (reference sequence). With 3 bases removed from V and 1 base from J, the gap between germline ends came to 12 bases. This CDR3 is 16 amino acids long. The CDR3 here is CASSHQTPWNTGELFF. For the CDR3, the DNA is TGTGCCAGCAGCCATCAGACTCCATGGAACACCGGGGAGCTGTTTTTT.

V and J are TRBV19 and TRBJ1-5; 7 nucleotides align to TRBD1. Trimming cost V 7 bases and J 5 bases; bases outside gene matches: 5. This CDR3 is 13 amino acids long. From germline, CDR1 is LNHDA and CDR2 SQIVND (reference sequence). Here the CDR3 DNA reads TGTGCCAGTAATAGGGGGCGCGATCAGCCCCAGCATTTT. This sequence encodes CASNRGRDQPQHF.

The chain has TRBV7-8 and TRBJ1-5; 7 bases map to TRBD1. The germline gives CDR1 SGHVS, CDR2 FQNEAQ. The CDR3 is 16 amino acids. With 4 bases clipped from V and 4 bases from J, the junction kept 10 bases outside the gene matches. The CDR3 DNA is TGTGCCAGCAGCTCGCACTTCGGGACAGTTAATCAGCCCCAGCATTTT. Translation: CASSSHFGTVNQPQHF.